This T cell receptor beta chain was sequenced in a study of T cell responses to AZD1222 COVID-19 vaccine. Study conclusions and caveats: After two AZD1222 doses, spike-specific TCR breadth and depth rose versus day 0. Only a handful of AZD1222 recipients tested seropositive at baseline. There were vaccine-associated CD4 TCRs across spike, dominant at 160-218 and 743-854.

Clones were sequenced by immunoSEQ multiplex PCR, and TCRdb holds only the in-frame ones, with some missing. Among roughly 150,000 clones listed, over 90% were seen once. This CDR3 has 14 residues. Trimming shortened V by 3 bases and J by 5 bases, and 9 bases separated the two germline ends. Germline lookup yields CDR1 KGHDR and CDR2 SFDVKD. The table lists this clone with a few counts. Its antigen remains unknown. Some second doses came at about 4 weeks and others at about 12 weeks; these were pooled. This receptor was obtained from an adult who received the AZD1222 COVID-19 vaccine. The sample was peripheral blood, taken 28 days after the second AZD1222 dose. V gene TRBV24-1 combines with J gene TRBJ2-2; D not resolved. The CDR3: CATSDTTRTGELFF. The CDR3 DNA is TGTGCCACCAGTGATACTACAAGAACCGGGGAGCTGTTTTTT.